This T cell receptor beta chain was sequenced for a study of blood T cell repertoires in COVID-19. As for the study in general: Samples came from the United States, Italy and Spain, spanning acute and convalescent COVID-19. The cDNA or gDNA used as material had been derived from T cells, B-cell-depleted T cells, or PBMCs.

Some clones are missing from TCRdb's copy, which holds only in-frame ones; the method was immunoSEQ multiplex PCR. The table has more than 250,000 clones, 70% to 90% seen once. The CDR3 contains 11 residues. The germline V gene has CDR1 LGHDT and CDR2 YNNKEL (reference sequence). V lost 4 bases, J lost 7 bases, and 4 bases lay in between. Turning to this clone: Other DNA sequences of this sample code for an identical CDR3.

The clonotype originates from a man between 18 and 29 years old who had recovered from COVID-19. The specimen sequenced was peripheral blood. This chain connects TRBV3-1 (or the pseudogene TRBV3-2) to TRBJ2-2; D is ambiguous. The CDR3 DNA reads TGTGCCAGCAGCCTCCTCGGGGAGCTGTTTTTT. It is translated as CASSLLGELFF.